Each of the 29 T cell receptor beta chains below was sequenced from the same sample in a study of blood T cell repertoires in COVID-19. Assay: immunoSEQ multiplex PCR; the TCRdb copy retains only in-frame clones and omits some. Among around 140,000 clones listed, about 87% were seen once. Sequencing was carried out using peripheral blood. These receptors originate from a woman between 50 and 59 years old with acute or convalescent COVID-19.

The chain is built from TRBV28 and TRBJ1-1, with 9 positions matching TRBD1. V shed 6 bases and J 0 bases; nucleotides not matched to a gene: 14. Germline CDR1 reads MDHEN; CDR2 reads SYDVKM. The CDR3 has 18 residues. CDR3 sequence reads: CASSEGWDRVYLNTEAFF. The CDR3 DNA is TGTGCCAGCAGCGAGGGGTGGGACAGGGTCTATTTGAACACTGAAGCTTTCTTT. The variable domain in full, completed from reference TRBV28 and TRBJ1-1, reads DVKVTQSSRYLVKRTGEKVFLECVQDMDHENMFWYRQDPGLGLRLIYFSYDVKMKEKGDIPEGYSVSREKKERFSLILESASTNQTSMYLCASSEGWDRVYLNTEAFFGQGTRLTVV.

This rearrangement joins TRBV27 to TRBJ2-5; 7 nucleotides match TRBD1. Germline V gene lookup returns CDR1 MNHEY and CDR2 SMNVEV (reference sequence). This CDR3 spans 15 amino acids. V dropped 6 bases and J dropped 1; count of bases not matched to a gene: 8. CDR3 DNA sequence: TGTGCCAGCAGCCCGGCGACAGGGCTCCAAGAGACCCAGTACTTC. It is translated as CASSPATGLQETQYF.

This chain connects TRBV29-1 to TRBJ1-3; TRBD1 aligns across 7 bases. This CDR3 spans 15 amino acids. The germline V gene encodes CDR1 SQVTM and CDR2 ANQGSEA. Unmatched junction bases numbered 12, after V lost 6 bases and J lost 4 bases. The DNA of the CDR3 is TGCAGCGTGGTACAAGAGGGACAGCCAGGAAACACCATATATTTT. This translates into CSVVQEGQPGNTIYF.

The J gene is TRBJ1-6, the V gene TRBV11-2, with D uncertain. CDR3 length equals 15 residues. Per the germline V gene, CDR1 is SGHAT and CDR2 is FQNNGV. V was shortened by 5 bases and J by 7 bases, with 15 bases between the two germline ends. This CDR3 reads CASSASGGPNSPLHF. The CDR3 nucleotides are TGTGCCAGCAGCGCCTCGGGAGGCCCGAATTCACCCCTCCACTTT.

CDR3 coding DNA: TGTGCCTGGAGTGAGACTGTGGGTAATTCACCCCTCCACTTT. Its protein product is CAWSETVGNSPLHF. This chain connects TRBV30 to TRBJ1-6, with D unclear. Per the germline V gene, CDR1 is GTSNPN and CDR2 is SVGIG (reference sequence). The CDR3 sequence is 14 residues long. V was shortened by 1 base and J by 6 bases, with 10 bases between the two germline ends.

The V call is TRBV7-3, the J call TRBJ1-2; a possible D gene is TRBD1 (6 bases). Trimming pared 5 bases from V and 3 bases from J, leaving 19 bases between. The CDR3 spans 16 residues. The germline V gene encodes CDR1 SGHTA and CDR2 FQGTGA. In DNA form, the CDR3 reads TGTGCCAGCAGCCATTTAAATAGGGACACTGACTATGGCTACACCTTC. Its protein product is CASSHLNRDTDYGYTF.

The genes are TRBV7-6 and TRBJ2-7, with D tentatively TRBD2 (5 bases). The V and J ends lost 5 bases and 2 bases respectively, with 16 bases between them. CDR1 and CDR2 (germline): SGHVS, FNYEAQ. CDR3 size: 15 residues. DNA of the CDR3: TGTGCCAGCAGCCTAAAAGGCGGGTATCCCTACGAGCAGTACTTC. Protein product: CASSLKGGYPYEQYF.

This CDR3 reads CASSLETGPLETQYF. CDR3 DNA sequence: TGCGCCAGCAGCCTCGAGACAGGGCCTTTAGAGACCCAGTACTTC. The chain joins TRBV5-1 to TRBJ2-5; 7 bases agree with TRBD1. Germline-derived CDR1 and CDR2 are SGHRS and YFSETQ. The CDR3 consists of 15 residues. J was trimmed by 4 bases and V by 4 bases; bases with no gene match: 10.

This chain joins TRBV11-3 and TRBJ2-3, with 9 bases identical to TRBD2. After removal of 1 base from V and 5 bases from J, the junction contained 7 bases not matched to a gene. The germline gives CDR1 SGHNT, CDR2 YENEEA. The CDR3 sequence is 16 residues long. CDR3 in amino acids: CASSLGLGLAGDTQYF. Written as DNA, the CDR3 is TGTGCCAGCAGCTTAGGGTTGGGACTAGCTGGAGATACGCAGTATTTT.

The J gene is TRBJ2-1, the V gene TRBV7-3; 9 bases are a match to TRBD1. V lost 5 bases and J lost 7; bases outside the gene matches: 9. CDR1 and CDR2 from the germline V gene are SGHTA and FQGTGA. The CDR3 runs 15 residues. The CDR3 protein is CASSPRGTGLNEQFF. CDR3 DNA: TGTGCCAGCAGCCCCCGGGGGACAGGGTTGAATGAGCAGTTCTTC.

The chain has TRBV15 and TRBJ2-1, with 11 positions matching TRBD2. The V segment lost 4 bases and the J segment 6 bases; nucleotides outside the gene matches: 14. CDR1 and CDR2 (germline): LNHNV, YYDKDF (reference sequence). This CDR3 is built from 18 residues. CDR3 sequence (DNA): TGTGCCACCAGCAAGAGCGGGACTAGCGGTCCTAGGCGCAATGAGCAGTTCTTC. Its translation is CATSKSGTSGPRRNEQFF.

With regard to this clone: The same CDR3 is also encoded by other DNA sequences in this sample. The CDR3 protein is CASKGGGNQPQHF. In DNA, the CDR3 is TGTGCCAGCAAAGGGGGAGGCAATCAGCCCCAGCATTTT. This chain connects TRBV12-3 or TRBV12-4 to TRBJ1-5; D is perhaps TRBD1 (6 bases). The germline V and J ends were trimmed by 7 bases and 2 bases, with 9 bases remaining between them. The CDR3 contains 13 residues.

CDR3 nucleotide sequence: TGTGCCAGCAGCGACTACCGGGACTCTCATGTGGCAGATACGCAGTATTTT. It yields the protein CASSDYRDSHVADTQYF. This sequence joins TRBV5-8 and TRBJ2-3, with a tentative D call TRBD2 (6 bases). V gave up 4 bases and J gave up 4 bases, with 22 bases separating them. The germline V gene encodes CDR1 SGHTS and CDR2 YDEGEE. The CDR3 totals 17 residues.

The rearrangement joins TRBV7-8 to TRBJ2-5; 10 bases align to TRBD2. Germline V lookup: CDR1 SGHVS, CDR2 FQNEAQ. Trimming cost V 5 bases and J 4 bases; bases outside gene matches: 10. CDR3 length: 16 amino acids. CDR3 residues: CASSPSGRAPGETQYF. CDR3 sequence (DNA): TGTGCCAGCAGCCCGAGCGGGAGGGCCCCGGGAGAGACCCAGTACTTC.

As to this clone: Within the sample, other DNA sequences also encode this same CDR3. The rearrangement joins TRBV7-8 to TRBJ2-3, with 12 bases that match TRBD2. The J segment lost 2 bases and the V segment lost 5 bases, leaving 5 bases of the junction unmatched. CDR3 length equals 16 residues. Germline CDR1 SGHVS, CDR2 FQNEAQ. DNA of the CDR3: TGTGCCAGCAGCCAAGGACTAGCGGGGAACACAGATACGCAGTATTTT. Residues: CASSQGLAGNTDTQYF.

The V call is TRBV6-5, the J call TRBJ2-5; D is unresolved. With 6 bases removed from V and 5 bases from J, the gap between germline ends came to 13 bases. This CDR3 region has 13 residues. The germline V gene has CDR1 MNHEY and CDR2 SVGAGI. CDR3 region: CASSGLSRETQYF. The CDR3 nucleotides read TGTGCCAGCAGCGGCCTTTCTAGGGAGACCCAGTACTTC.

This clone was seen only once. CDR3 coding DNA: TGTGCCAGCAGACCGGGGGGAGTGAACACTGAAGCTTTCTTT. Residues: CASRPGGVNTEAFF. The rearrangement uses TRBV7-3 and TRBJ1-1; a weak D match, TRBD1 (5 bases). This CDR3 comprises 14 residues. Germline CDR1 reads SGHTA; CDR2 reads FQGTGA. Trimming removed 6 bases at V and 0 bases at J, with 11 bases between.

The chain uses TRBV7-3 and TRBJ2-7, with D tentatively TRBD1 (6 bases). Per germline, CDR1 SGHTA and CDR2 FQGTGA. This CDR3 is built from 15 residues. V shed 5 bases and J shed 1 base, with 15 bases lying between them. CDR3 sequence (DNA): TGTGCCAGCAGCCCACGGGACAAGATATCCTACGAGCAGTACTTC. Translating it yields CASSPRDKISYEQYF.

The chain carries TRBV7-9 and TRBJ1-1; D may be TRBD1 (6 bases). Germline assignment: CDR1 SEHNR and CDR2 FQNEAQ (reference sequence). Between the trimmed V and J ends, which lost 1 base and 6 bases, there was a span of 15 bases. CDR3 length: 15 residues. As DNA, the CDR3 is TGTGCCAGCAGCTTAGGAGGCAGGGGAATGGCTGAAGCTTTCTTT. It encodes CASSLGGRGMAEAFF.

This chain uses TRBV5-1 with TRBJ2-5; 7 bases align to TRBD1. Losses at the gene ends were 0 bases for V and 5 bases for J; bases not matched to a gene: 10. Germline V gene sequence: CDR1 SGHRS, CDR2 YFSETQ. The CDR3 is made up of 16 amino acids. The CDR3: CASSLEIRDSGETQYF. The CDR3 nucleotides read TGCGCCAGCAGCTTGGAAATCCGGGACAGTGGGGAGACCCAGTACTTC.

CDR3 amino acids: CASSNSGGSSYEQYF. Written as DNA, the CDR3 is TGTGCCAGCAGTAATAGCGGAGGGAGCTCCTACGAGCAGTACTTC. The chain carries TRBV6-5 and TRBJ2-7, with D maybe TRBD2 (6 bases). The germline V gene has CDR1 MNHEY and CDR2 SVGAGI. Trimming shortened V by 5 bases and J by 0 bases, and 14 bases separated the two germline ends. The CDR3 runs to 15 residues.

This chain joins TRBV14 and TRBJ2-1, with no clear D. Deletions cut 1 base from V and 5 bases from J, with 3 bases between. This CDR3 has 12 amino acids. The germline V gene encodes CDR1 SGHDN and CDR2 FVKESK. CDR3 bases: TGTGCCAGCAGCCAAGTTAACAATGAGCAGTTCTTC. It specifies CASSQVNNEQFF.

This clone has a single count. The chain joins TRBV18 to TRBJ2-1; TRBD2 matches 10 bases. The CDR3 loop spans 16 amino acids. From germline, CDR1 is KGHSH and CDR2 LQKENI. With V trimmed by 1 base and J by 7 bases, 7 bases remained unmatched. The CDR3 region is CASSPLTSGVENEQFF. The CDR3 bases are TGTGCCAGCTCACCACTTACTAGCGGGGTGGAGAATGAGCAGTTCTTC.

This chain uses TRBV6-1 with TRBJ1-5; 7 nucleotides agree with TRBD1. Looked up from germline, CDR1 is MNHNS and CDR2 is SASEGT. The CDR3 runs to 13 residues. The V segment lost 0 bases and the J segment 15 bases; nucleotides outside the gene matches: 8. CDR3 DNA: TGTGCCAGCAGTGAAGCTTGGACAGGCCTGGGGCATTTT. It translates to CASSEAWTGLGHF.

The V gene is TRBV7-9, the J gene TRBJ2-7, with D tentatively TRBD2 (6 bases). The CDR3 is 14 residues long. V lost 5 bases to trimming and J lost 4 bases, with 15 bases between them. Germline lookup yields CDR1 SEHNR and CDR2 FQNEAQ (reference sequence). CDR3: CASSPRGKGYEQYF. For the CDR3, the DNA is TGTGCCAGCAGCCCCCGCGGGAAGGGGTACGAGCAGTACTTC.

Written as DNA, the CDR3 is TGTGCCAGCTCACAGCGGACAGGGGTACAAGAGACCCAGTACTTC. Translated, it gives CASSQRTGVQETQYF. The V gene is TRBV18, the J gene TRBJ2-5; 9 positions agree with TRBD1. Germline-derived CDR1 and CDR2 are KGHSH and LQKENI. The junction had 5 bases not matched to a gene; V was cut back by 4 bases and J by 2 bases. The CDR3 is made up of 15 amino acids.

The CDR3 reads CASSPFSVAGYEQYF. CDR3 DNA sequence: TGTGCCAGTAGCCCCTTTTCGGTAGCTGGGTACGAGCAGTACTTC. The chain has TRBV19 and TRBJ2-7; D is undetermined. The germline CDR1 and CDR2 sequences are LNHDA and SQIVND (reference sequence). The CDR3 consists of 15 residues. Trimming removed 6 bases at V and 4 bases at J, with 19 bases between.

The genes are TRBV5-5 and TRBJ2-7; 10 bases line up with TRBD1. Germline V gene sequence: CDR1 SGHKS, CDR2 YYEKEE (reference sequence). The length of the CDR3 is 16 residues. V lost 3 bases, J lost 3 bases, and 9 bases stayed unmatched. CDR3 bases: TGTGCCAGCAGCTCTCTCACGGGACAGGGGTACTACGAGCAGTACTTC. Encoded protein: CASSSLTGQGYYEQYF.

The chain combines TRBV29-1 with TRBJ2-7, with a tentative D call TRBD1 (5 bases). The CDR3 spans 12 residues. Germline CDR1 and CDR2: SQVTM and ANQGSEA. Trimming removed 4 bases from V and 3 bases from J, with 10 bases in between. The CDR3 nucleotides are TGCAGCGTTGTAGACAGAAACTACGAGCAGTACTTC. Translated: CSVVDRNYEQYF.